The 27 T cell receptor beta chains presented below share a single source sample, sequenced in a study of long-term antiretroviral therapy in people with HIV. An immunoSEQ assay, version v3.0, was performed at survey level. TCRdb's copy holds only in-frame clones and misses some; the assay was immunoSEQ multiplex PCR. The table lists 25,000 to 40,000 clones, about 96% of them singletons. The sequencing used unsorted PBMCs, collected about 6.6 years after starting antiretroviral therapy. The receptors here all came from a man aged 25 to 40 with HIV.

The chain carries TRBV2 and TRBJ2-7; either TRBD1 or TRBD2 may supply D (5 bases each). Germline lookup yields CDR1 SNHLY and CDR2 FYNNEI. The CDR3 loop spans 11 amino acids. V lost 6 bases and J lost 9, with 12 bases in between. CDR3 residues: CASRSRGAQYF. CDR3 coding DNA: TGTGCCAGCAGGTCGAGGGGAGCGCAGTACTTC.

The sample holds one count of this clone. This sequence joins TRBV9 and TRBJ2-2; 15 nucleotides line up with TRBD2. Germline values: CDR1 SGDLS, CDR2 YYNGEE. With 4 bases clipped from V and 5 bases from J, the junction kept 6 bases outside the gene matches. This CDR3 spans 17 amino acids. The CDR3: CASSRTSGGEGTGELFF. The CDR3 coding sequence is TGTGCCAGCAGCAGGACTAGCGGGGGGGAGGGGACCGGGGAGCTGTTTTTT.

The chain couples TRBV4-3 to TRBJ2-7; 11 nucleotides agree with TRBD2. After removal of 4 bases from V and 2 bases from J, the junction contained 4 bases not matched to a gene. The CDR3 is 15 residues long. Germline CDR1 is LGHNA and CDR2 is YSLEER. The CDR3 bases are TGCGCCAGCAGCCGGGATAGCGGGGGGGCCTACGAGCAGTACTTC. It translates to CASSRDSGGAYEQYF.

This clone was recorded once. The rearrangement joins TRBV4-1 to TRBJ1-6; TRBD1 might be the D (5 bases). This CDR3 has 12 amino acids. Trimming left V 6 bases short and J 9 bases short, with 9 bases between. Looked up from germline, CDR1 is MGHRA and CDR2 is YSYEKL. For the CDR3, the DNA is TGCGCCAGCAGGGGGGGAGGTTCACCCCTCCACTTT. Translating it yields CASRGGGSPLHF.

The chain recombines TRBV7-9 with TRBJ1-4; D perhaps matches TRBD1 (5 bases). Germline assignment: CDR1 SEHNR and CDR2 FQNEAQ (reference sequence). CDR3 length equals 14 residues. V lost 5 bases to trimming and J lost 7 bases, with 14 bases between them. The CDR3 nucleotides read TGTGCCAGCAGCCCGGGACGGTTTGTTGAAAAACTGTTTTTT. Translating it yields CASSPGRFVEKLFF. The variable domain in full, completed from reference TRBV7-9 and TRBJ1-4, reads DTGVSQNPRHKITKRGQNVTFRCDPISEHNRLYWYRQTLGQGPEFLTYFQNEAQLEKSRLLSDRFSAERPKGSFSTLEIQRTEQGDSAMYLCASSPGRFVEKLFFGSGTQLSVL.

This chain links TRBV5-1 with TRBJ2-3; D possibly uses TRBD1 or TRBD2 (5 bases each). The V and J ends lost 6 bases and 2 bases respectively, with 16 bases between them. The CDR3 spans 15 residues. Germline V gene sequence: CDR1 SGHRS, CDR2 YFSETQ. CDR3 sequence (DNA): TGCGCCAGCACGACCGGGGACGGGTCCACAGATACGCAGTATTTT. Residues: CASTTGDGSTDTQYF.

This clone was found once. The chain couples TRBV7-2 to TRBJ2-7; D ambiguous. Trimming stripped 2 bases from V and 3 bases from J, with 8 bases between. The germline V gene has CDR1 SGHTA and CDR2 FQGNSA. The CDR3 consists of 13 residues. The CDR3: CASSLNGRYEQYF. CDR3 nucleotides: TGTGCCAGCAGCTTAAACGGCCGCTACGAGCAGTACTTC.

The chain is built from TRBV30 and TRBJ2-7, with D hard to call. The CDR3 is 13 amino acids. Trimming took off 0 bases at V and 3 bases at J, with 9 bases between the two ends. Germline assignment: CDR1 GTSNPN and CDR2 SVGIG (reference sequence). The DNA for the CDR3 is TGTGCCTGGAGTGTATCTCGTAACTACGAGCAGTACTTC. As protein: CAWSVSRNYEQYF. The whole variable domain, filled in from reference TRBV30 and TRBJ2-7, reads SQTIHQWPATLVQPVGSPLSLECTVEGTSNPNLYWYRQAAGRGLQLLFYSVGIGQISSEVPQNLSASRPQDRQFILSSKKLLLSDSGFYLCAWSVSRNYEQYFGPGTRLTVT.

J is TRBJ1-1 and V is TRBV6-6; D might be TRBD1 (6 bases). This CDR3 spans 12 amino acids. Trimming left V 6 bases short and J 5 bases short, with 10 bases between. Germline values: CDR1 MNHNY, CDR2 SVGAGI (reference sequence). CDR3 region: CASSKGGTEAFF. CDR3 sequence (DNA): TGTGCCAGCAGCAAGGGGGGGACTGAAGCTTTCTTT.

J is TRBJ2-3 and V is TRBV6-5; no reliable D call. Germline CDR1 MNHEY, CDR2 SVGAGI. The V and J ends lost 5 bases and 2 bases respectively, with 14 bases between them. This CDR3 has 15 residues. CDR3 sequence reads: CASSLEGPNTDTQYF. The CDR3 DNA is TGTGCCAGCAGTCTCGAAGGACCAAACACAGATACGCAGTATTTT.

This clone was seen once. This chain joins TRBV4-1 and TRBJ2-5; TRBD2 matches at 7 bases. Trimming took 4 bases from V and 3 from J; bases not matched to a gene: 11. Looked up from germline, CDR1 is MGHRA and CDR2 is YSYEKL. CDR3 size: 16 residues. CDR3 in DNA: TGCGCCAGCAGCCCCCTAGGCCAGCGGGGTGAAGAGACCCAGTACTTC. Protein product: CASSPLGQRGEETQYF.

This clone has only one observation. The chain couples TRBV7-3 to TRBJ1-3; 10 positions agree with TRBD1. V lost 5 bases and J lost 1; bases outside the gene matches: 2. CDR1 SGHTA and CDR2 FQGTGA come from the germline V gene. The CDR3 is made up of 15 amino acids. Written as DNA, the CDR3 is TGTGCCAGCAGCCGGGACAGGGGTTCTGGAAACACCATATATTTT. Protein: CASSRDRGSGNTIYF.

This chain joins TRBV10-3 and TRBJ1-4; no firm D call. CDR1 is ENHRY, CDR2 SYGVKD, per germline. The ends were cut back, 10 bases at V and 2 bases at J, with 11 bases in the middle. This CDR3 contains 13 residues. CDR3 in amino acids: CATHGFTNEKLFF. The CDR3 region has the DNA TGTGCCACGCACGGGTTTACTAATGAAAAACTGTTTTTT.

V is TRBV13 and J is TRBJ2-4; D is uncertain. The germline V gene encodes CDR1 PRHDT and CDR2 FYEKMQ (reference sequence). CDR3 size: 14 residues. Trimming pared 3 bases from V and 5 bases from J, leaving 11 bases between. Here the CDR3 DNA reads TGTGCCAGCAGCTTGGGTGGTGCGGAAAACATTCAGTACTTC. This encodes CASSLGGAENIQYF.

The chain carries TRBV25-1 and TRBJ2-5; D gene ambiguous. Germline CDR1 MGHDK, CDR2 SYGVNS. This CDR3 region has 13 residues. V gave up 10 bases and J gave up 5 bases, with 17 bases separating them. Written as DNA, the CDR3 is TGTGCCACCCAGGCAGGACCCCACGAGACCCAGTACTTC. Residues: CATQAGPHETQYF.

This clone was recorded only once. The chain combines TRBV4-2 with TRBJ2-6; 11 bases fit TRBD1. CDR1 and CDR2 from the germline V gene are LGHNA and YNFKEQ. V lost 4 bases and J lost 0; bases outside the gene matches: 14. This CDR3 spans 21 amino acids. The CDR3 region is CASSRPGRTGGVNSGANVLTF. The CDR3 DNA is TGTGCCAGCAGCCGCCCCGGCAGGACAGGGGGCGTTAACTCTGGGGCCAACGTCCTGACTTTC.

The rearrangement uses TRBV9 and TRBJ2-7, with TRBD1 identical over 10 bases. This CDR3 has 14 amino acids. V shed 3 bases, J shed 5 bases, and the junction held 5 bases outside the gene matches. From germline, CDR1 is SGDLS and CDR2 YYNGEE. The CDR3 DNA is TGTGCCAGCAGCGAGGGACAGGGGAGGCACGAGCAGTACTTC. Encoded protein: CASSEGQGRHEQYF. The whole variable domain, remainder taken from reference TRBV9 and TRBJ2-7, is DSGVTQTPKHLITATGQRVTLRCSPRSGDLSVYWYQQSLDQGLQFLIQYYNGEERAKGNILERFSAQQFPDLHSELNLSSLELGDSALYFCASSEGQGRHEQYFGPGTRLTVT.

A single count supports this clone. The chain carries TRBV2 and TRBJ1-1; no clear D gene. CDR1 SNHLY and CDR2 FYNNEI come from the germline V gene. Between the trimmed V and J ends, which lost 6 bases and 7 bases, there was a span of 18 bases. The CDR3 is 14 residues long. CDR3 nucleotide sequence: TGTGCCAGCAGCGGCTCGACCGTACTTGGTGAAGCTTTCTTT. This translates into CASSGSTVLGEAFF.

The V gene is TRBV5-1, the J gene TRBJ2-5; TRBD1 might be the D (6 bases). V gave up 0 bases and J gave up 1 base, with 10 bases separating them. This CDR3 comprises 15 residues. Germline loops: CDR1 SGHRS, CDR2 YFSETQ. The CDR3 loop is CASSLGQGIQETQYF. As DNA, the CDR3 is TGCGCCAGCAGCTTGGGGCAGGGGATCCAAGAGACCCAGTACTTC. Based on the CDR3 plus reference TRBV5-1 and TRBJ2-5, the full variable domain is KAGVTQTPRYLIKTRGQQVTLSCSPISGHRSVSWYQQTPGQGLQFLFEYFSETQRNKGNFPGRFSGRQFSNSRSEMNVSTLELGDSALYLCASSLGQGIQETQYFGPGTRLLVL.

The chain couples TRBV11-3 to TRBJ2-7, with D possibly matching TRBD1 (5 bases). The CDR3 consists of 13 residues. The V end lost 3 bases, the J end lost 5 bases, and 11 bases lay between the germline ends. Germline CDR1 reads SGHNT; CDR2 reads YENEEA. The CDR3, as DNA: TGTGCCAGCAGCTTTTCCCAGGGCGACGAGCAGTACTTC. It yields the protein CASSFSQGDEQYF.

This chain's CDR3 is CASSATGRAQPQHF. The CDR3 bases are TGTGCCAGCAGTGCGACAGGAAGGGCCCAGCCCCAGCATTTT. The chain has TRBV25-1 and TRBJ1-5; tentatively, D is TRBD1 (6 bases). This CDR3 has 14 amino acids. V was shortened by 4 bases and J by 7 bases, with 14 bases between the two germline ends. Germline V gene lookup returns CDR1 MGHDK and CDR2 SYGVNS.

This chain connects TRBV7-9 to TRBJ1-4; possibly TRBD1 for D (6 bases). V was pared by 3 bases and J by 4 bases, with 9 bases between. The length of the CDR3 is 14 residues. Germline CDR1 SEHNR, CDR2 FQNEAQ (reference sequence). CDR3 DNA sequence: TGTGCCAGCAGCTTGAGGACAGTTAATGAAAAACTGTTTTTT. Protein product: CASSLRTVNEKLFF.

This clone was recorded only once. This chain uses TRBV4-2 with TRBJ1-1; D not certain. Germline CDR1 reads LGHNA; CDR2 reads YNFKEQ. Trimming cost V 4 bases and J 4 bases, with 10 bases left between them. This CDR3 has 13 residues. The CDR3 DNA reads TGTGCCAGCAGCCCCCCCGCGTCCACTGAAGCTTTCTTT. Residues: CASSPPASTEAFF.

J is TRBJ2-1 and V is TRBV2, with 11 nucleotides matching TRBD2. Germline-derived CDR1 and CDR2 are SNHLY and FYNNEI. Unmatched junction bases numbered 11, after V lost 9 bases and J lost 4 bases. The CDR3 covers 16 residues. The CDR3 sequence: CASLDAGLAVYNEQFF. The CDR3 DNA reads as TGTGCCAGTTTGGACGCGGGACTAGCGGTTTACAATGAGCAGTTCTTC.

The gene calls are TRBV4-3 and TRBJ1-1; D unresolved. Trimming took 4 bases from V and 1 from J, leaving 13 bases between them. The CDR3 covers 15 residues. In germline, CDR1 is LGHNA, CDR2 YSLEER. For the CDR3, the DNA is TGCGCCAGCAGCCCCCAGGCAGGACGGAACACTGAAGCTTTCTTT. Protein product: CASSPQAGRNTEAFF.

The rearrangement links TRBV19 to TRBJ1-5; D remains ambiguous. CDR3 size: 16 residues. V was cut by 3 bases and J by 4 bases, with 16 bases left in between. CDR1 and CDR2 (germline): LNHDA, SQIVND (reference sequence). CDR3 DNA: TGTGCCAGTAGTATTAAAAGAGGGCTGGCGAATCAGCCCCAGCATTTT. As protein: CASSIKRGLANQPQHF.

The genes are TRBV27 and TRBJ1-4, with D unresolved. This CDR3 region has 19 residues. Germline-derived CDR1 and CDR2 are MNHEY and SMNVEV (reference sequence). Deletions cut 3 bases from V and 8 bases from J, with 28 bases between. CDR3 region: CASSFLPLRGGLSEEKLFF. As DNA, the CDR3 is TGTGCCAGCAGTTTCCTCCCCCTGCGGGGAGGGCTTAGTGAAGAAAAACTGTTTTTT.